One and the same sample provided the 13 T cell receptor beta chains below, sequenced in a study of cytomegalovirus exposure and HLA in healthy donors. 13 Jbeta primers and 60 Vbeta primers were used for the PCR. Here immunoSEQ multiplex PCR was the method, and the copy in TCRdb shows in-frame clones only, minus some. The sample features about 51,000 clones, with 26% in its top ten. Sequenced material: PBMCs. Every receptor here comes from a man in his forties or fifties in good health and CMV-seropositive.

The genes are TRBV30 and TRBJ2-3, with 7 bases lining up with TRBD2. V trimming: 3 bases; J trimming: 6 bases; junction bases outside the gene matches: 9. Germline lookup yields CDR1 GTSNPN and CDR2 SVGIG (reference sequence). This CDR3 spans 14 amino acids. The CDR3 DNA follows: TGTGCCTGGAGAGACGGCGGGAGAGGGGATACGCAGTATTTT. Residues: CAWRDGGRGDTQYF.

The chain carries TRBV6-5 and TRBJ2-7, with 12 nucleotides matching TRBD2. V was clipped by 2 bases and J by 1 base; unmatched bases: 0. This CDR3 comprises 15 residues. The germline V gene has CDR1 MNHEY and CDR2 SVGAGI. In DNA, the CDR3 is TGTGCCAGCAGTTACCTAGCGGGGGGGTCCTACGAGCAGTACTTC. Translating gives CASSYLAGGSYEQYF.

The chain joins TRBV13 to TRBJ2-7; 8 bases are a match to TRBD2. V shed 5 bases, J shed 3 bases, and the junction held 3 bases outside the gene matches. Germline loops: CDR1 PRHDT, CDR2 FYEKMQ (reference sequence). CDR3 length equals 13 residues. The CDR3 coding sequence is TGTGCCAGCAGCACCGGGAGGGGCTACGAGCAGTACTTC. This gives the protein CASSTGRGYEQYF. Based on the CDR3 plus reference TRBV13 and TRBJ2-7, the full variable domain is AAGVIQSPRHLIKEKRETATLKCYPIPRHDTVYWYQQGPGQDPQFLISFYEKMQSDKGSIPDRFSAQQFSDYHSELNMSSLELGDSALYFCASSTGRGYEQYFGPGTRLTVT.

The CDR3 DNA sequence: TGTGCCAGCAGTGCTAGCGCCGCCTACGAGCAGTACTTC. It codes for CASSASAAYEQYF. This chain joins TRBV27 and TRBJ2-7; TRBD2 might be the D (6 bases). The germline V gene encodes CDR1 MNHEY and CDR2 SMNVEV (reference sequence). The CDR3 contains 13 residues. V shed 5 bases and J shed 2 bases, with 10 bases lying between them.

The DNA for the CDR3 is TGTGCCAGCAGCACACTTCGCGGCACCGGTCACTCCTACGAGCAGTACTTC. Amino acid sequence: CASSTLRGTGHSYEQYF. The genes are TRBV7-8 and TRBJ2-7; D ambiguous. The CDR3 totals 17 residues. Per the germline V gene, CDR1 is SGHVS and CDR2 is FQNEAQ. V lost 5 bases and J 0 bases, leaving 20 bases between the germline ends.

This chain connects TRBV18 to TRBJ2-2; no clear D. Between the trimmed V and J ends, which lost 0 bases and 1 base, there was a span of 6 bases. The CDR3 sequence is 15 residues long. Germline CDR1 and CDR2: KGHSH and LQKENI. DNA of the CDR3: TGTGCCAGCTCACCACCCAACAGGAACACCGGGGAGCTGTTTTTT. This codes for CASSPPNRNTGELFF.

The chain couples TRBV4-1 to TRBJ1-4, with 8 bases lining up with TRBD1. Germline CDR1 MGHRA, CDR2 YSYEKL. This CDR3 is 15 amino acids long. Trimming cost V 3 bases and J 8 bases; bases outside gene matches: 8. The CDR3: CASSQDRVWIEKLFF. CDR3 coding DNA: TGCGCCAGCAGCCAGGACAGGGTTTGGATAGAAAAACTGTTTTTT.

This chain connects TRBV6-5 to TRBJ2-5; D gene uncertain. Germline V CDR1 and CDR2: MNHEY, SVGAGI. This CDR3 has 14 amino acids. Trimming pared 3 bases from V and 2 bases from J, leaving 10 bases between. Here the CDR3 DNA reads TGTGCCAGCAGTTATACGCTATATCAAGAGACCCAGTACTTC. It encodes CASSYTLYQETQYF.

The CDR3 protein is CASSVGLEGGVSYNEQFF. The CDR3, as DNA: TGTGCCAGCAGCGTAGGCTTGGAGGGGGGGGTATCCTACAATGAGCAGTTCTTC. This chain links TRBV9 with TRBJ2-1; D may be TRBD2 (7 bases). The germline V gene has CDR1 SGDLS and CDR2 YYNGEE. Trimming removed 0 bases at V and 1 base at J, with 17 bases between. The length of the CDR3 is 18 residues.

CDR3 nucleotide sequence: TGTGCCAGCAGCTTAGGTGGGGGGAAAGCGACCCAGTACTTC. Translation: CASSLGGGKATQYF. This chain uses TRBV7-9 with TRBJ2-5; the D gene is possibly TRBD2 (6 bases). V gave up 1 base and J gave up 7 bases, with 13 bases separating them. CDR3 length: 14 residues. CDR1 and CDR2 from the germline V gene are SEHNR and FQNEAQ (reference sequence).

The V gene is TRBV9, the J gene TRBJ2-2; TRBD2 matches at 9 bases. CDR3 size: 17 residues. Germline V gene data show CDR1 as SGDLS and CDR2 as YYNGEE. The ends lost 0 bases at V and 4 bases at J; junction bases unmatched: 7. This CDR3 is CASSVGRGGPGTGELFF. CDR3 bases: TGTGCCAGCAGCGTAGGGCGGGGGGGCCCGGGCACCGGGGAGCTGTTTTTT.

V gene TRBV18 combines with J gene TRBJ2-1; possible D gene TRBD2, 5 bases. Germline CDR1 and CDR2: KGHSH and LQKENI. CDR3 size: 15 residues. V shed 2 bases and J shed 8 bases, with 16 bases lying between them. The CDR3 DNA reads as TGTGCCAGCTCACCAAACCCTACACGGGGTTATGAGCAGTTCTTC. This codes for CASSPNPTRGYEQFF.

The chain employs TRBV9 and TRBJ1-4, with D uncertain. Germline V gene lookup returns CDR1 SGDLS and CDR2 YYNGEE. The V end lost 1 base, the J end lost 5 bases, and 9 bases lay between the germline ends. The CDR3 is 14 residues long. CDR3 sequence reads: CASSVKAVNEKLFF. CDR3 DNA: TGTGCCAGCAGCGTAAAGGCGGTGAATGAAAAACTGTTTTTT. Looking up the rest from reference TRBV9 and TRBJ1-4 gives the full variable domain: DSGVTQTPKHLITATGQRVTLRCSPRSGDLSVYWYQQSLDQGLQFLIQYYNGEERAKGNILERFSAQQFPDLHSELNLSSLELGDSALYFCASSVKAVNEKLFFGSGTQLSVL.